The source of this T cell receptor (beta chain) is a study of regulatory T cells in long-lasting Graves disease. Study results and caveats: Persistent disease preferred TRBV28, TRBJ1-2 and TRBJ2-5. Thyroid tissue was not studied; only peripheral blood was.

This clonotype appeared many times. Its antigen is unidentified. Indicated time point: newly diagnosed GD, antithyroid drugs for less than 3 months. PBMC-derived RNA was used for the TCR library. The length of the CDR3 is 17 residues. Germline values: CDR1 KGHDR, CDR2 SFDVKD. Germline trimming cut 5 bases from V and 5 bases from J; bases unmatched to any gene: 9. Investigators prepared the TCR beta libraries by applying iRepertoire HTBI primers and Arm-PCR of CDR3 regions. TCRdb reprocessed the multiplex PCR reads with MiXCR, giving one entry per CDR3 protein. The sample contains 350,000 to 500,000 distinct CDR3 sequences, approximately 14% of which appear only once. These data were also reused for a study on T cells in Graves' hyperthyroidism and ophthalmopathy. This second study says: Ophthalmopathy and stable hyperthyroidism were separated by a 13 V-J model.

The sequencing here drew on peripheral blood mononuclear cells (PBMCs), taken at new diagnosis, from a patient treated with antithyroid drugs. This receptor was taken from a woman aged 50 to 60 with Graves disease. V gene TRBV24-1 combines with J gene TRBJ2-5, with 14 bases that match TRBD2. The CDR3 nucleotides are TGTGCCACCAGTGGACCACAGACTAGCGGGAGGGGTGAGACCCAGTACTTC. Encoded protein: CATSGPQTSGRGETQYF.